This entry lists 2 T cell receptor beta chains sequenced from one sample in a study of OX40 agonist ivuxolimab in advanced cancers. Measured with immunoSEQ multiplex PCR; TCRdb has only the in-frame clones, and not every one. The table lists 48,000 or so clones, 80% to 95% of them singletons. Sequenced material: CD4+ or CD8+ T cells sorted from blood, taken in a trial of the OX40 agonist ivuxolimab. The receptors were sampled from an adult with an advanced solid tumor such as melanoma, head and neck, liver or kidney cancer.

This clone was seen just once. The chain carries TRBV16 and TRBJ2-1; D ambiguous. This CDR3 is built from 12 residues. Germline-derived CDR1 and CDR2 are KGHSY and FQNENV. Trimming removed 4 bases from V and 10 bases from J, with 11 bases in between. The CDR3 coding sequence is TGTGCCAGCAGCCCCTACAGAATGGAGCAGTTCTTC. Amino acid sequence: CASSPYRMEQFF.

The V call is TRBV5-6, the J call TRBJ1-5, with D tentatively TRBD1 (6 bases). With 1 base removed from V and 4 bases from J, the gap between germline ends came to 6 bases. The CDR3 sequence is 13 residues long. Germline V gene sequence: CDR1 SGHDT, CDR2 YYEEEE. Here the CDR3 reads CASSLTGNQPQHF. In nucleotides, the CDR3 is TGTGCCAGCAGCTTGACAGGGAATCAGCCCCAGCATTTT.